These 4 T cell receptor beta chains share one sample of origin, sequenced in a study of beta chain features in type 1 diabetes. Study findings and constraints: TCRB CDR3s from Type 1 diabetes patients were moderately but significantly shorter in all four CD4+ subsets.

The antigens these receptors bind are not known. The authors reverse transcribed all of the isolated RNA, so sequencing captured expressed TCRB transcripts. The assay was immunoSEQ multiplex PCR, and TCRdb's table has in-frame clones only and misses some. The data contain roughly 180,000 clones, about 8% of them singletons. The sequencing input was central memory CD4+ T cells from blood. These receptors all come from a woman aged 40 to 49 with type 1 diabetes.

CDR3 bases: TGTGCCTGGACCTCGGGGGGCGCGGGGGCCAACGTCCTGACTTTC. Its protein is CAWTSGGAGANVLTF. The V call is TRBV30, the J call TRBJ2-6, with a possible D match to TRBD2 (7 bases). CDR1 is GTSNPN and CDR2 is SVGIG in the germline V gene (reference sequence). Trimming cost V 4 bases and J 4 bases, with 14 bases left between them. The CDR3 loop spans 15 amino acids.

Worth noting for this clone: A junction end diverges from the germline sequence, so it may reflect a read error. J is TRBJ1-2 and V is TRBV20-1; D unclear. CDR3 length: 11 amino acids. The germline V gene encodes CDR1 DFQATT and CDR2 SNEGSKA (reference sequence). CDR3 bases: TGCAATGCTAGAGTACAGTATGGCTACACCTTC. The encoded protein is CNARVQYGYTF.

This clone was counted many times. The chain is built from TRBV29-1 and TRBJ2-7, with 7 bases identical to TRBD2. The length of the CDR3 is 14 residues. Germline CDR1 is SQVTM and CDR2 is ANQGSEA. Trimming cost V 6 bases and J 4 bases; bases outside gene matches: 12. This chain's CDR3 is CSVREGTVKYEQYF. For the CDR3, the DNA is TGCAGCGTGAGGGAGGGGACGGTGAAATACGAGCAGTACTTC.

This chain links TRBV18 with TRBJ2-3, with TRBD2 identical over 10 bases. Losses at the gene ends were 2 bases for V and 0 bases for J; bases not matched to a gene: 2. Germline V gene data show CDR1 as KGHSH and CDR2 as LQKENI. This CDR3 is 16 amino acids long. Here the CDR3 reads CASSPGAGGSTDTQYF. CDR3 in DNA: TGTGCCAGCTCACCAGGAGCGGGGGGGAGCACAGATACGCAGTATTTT.